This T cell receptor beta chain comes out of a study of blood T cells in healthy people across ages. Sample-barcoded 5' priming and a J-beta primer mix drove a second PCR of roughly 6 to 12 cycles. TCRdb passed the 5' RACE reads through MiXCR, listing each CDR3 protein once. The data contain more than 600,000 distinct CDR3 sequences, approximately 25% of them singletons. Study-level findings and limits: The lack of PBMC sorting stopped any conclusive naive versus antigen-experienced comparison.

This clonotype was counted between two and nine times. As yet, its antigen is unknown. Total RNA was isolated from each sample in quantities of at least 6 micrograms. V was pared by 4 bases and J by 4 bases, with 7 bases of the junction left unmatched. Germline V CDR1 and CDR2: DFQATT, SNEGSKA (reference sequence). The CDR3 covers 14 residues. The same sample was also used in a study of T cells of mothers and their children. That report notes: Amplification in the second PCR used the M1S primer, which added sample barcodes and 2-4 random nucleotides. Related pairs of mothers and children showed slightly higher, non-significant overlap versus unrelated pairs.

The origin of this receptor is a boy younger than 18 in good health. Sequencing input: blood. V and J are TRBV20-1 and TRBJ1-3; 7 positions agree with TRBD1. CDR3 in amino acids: CSATQGGLGNTIYF. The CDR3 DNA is TGCAGTGCTACCCAGGGGGGATTGGGAAACACCATATATTTT.